This T cell receptor (beta chain) was captured in a study of control samples from healthy donors and cancer patients. Here immunoSEQ multiplex PCR was the method, and the copy in TCRdb shows in-frame clones only, minus some. The sample lists around 180,000 clones, 90% to 95% occurring once. The CDR3 length is 14 residues. V dropped 10 bases and J dropped 0 bases, with 10 bases sitting between them. Germline values: CDR1 MNHEY, CDR2 SVGAGI. The sequencing sample was made of blood. This TCR came from a woman aged 18-29 years in good health. The V gene is TRBV6-5, the J gene TRBJ1-6; D is unresolved. CDR3 sequence (DNA): TGTGCCACTAGGCGGAGCTCCTATAATTCACCCCTCCACTTT. Its translation: CATRRSSYNSPLHF.